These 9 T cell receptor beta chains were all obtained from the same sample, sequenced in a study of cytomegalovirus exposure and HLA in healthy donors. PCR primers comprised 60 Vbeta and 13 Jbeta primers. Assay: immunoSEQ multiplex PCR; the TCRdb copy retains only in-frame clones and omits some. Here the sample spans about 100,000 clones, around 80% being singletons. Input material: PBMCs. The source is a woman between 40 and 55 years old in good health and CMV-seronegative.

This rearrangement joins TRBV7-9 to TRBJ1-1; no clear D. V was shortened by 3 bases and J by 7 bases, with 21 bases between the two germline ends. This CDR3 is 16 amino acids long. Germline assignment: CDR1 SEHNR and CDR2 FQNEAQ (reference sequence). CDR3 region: CASSFSSSDGDIEAFF. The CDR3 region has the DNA TGTGCCAGCAGCTTCTCCTCCTCAGACGGGGATATTGAAGCTTTCTTT.

The CDR3 coding sequence is TGTGCCAGCAGTAGTGGACAGGGCTATGGCTACACCTTC. It is translated as CASSSGQGYGYTF. The rearrangement uses TRBV2 and TRBJ1-2, with TRBD1 identical over 8 bases. Germline-derived CDR1 and CDR2 are SNHLY and FYNNEI. This CDR3 contains 13 residues. V gave up 5 bases and J gave up 4 bases; unmatched junction bases: 3.

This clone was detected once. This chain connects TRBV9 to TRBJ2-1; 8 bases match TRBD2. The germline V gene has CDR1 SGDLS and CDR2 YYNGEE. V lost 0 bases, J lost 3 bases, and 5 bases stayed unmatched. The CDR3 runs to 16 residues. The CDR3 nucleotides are TGTGCCAGCAGCGTAGAAATCGGGAGGGGCTACAATGAGCAGTTCTTC. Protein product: CASSVEIGRGYNEQFF.

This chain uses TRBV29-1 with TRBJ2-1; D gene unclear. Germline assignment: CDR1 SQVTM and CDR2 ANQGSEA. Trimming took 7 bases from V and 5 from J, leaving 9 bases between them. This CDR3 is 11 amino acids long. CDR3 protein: CSARLDNEQFF. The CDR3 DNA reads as TGCAGCGCAAGACTGGACAATGAGCAGTTCTTC.

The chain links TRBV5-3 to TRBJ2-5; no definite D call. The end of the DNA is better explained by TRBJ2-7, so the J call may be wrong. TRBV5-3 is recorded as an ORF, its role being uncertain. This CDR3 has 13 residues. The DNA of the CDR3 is TGTGCCAGAAGCTTGGACAGAGTCTACGAGCAGTACTTC. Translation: CARSLDRVYEQYF.

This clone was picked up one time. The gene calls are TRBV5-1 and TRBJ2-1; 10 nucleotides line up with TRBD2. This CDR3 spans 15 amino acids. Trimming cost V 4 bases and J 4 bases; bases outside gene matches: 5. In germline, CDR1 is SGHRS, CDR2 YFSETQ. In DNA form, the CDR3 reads TGCGCCAGCAGCCCACTAGCGGGACTATACAATGAGCAGTTCTTC. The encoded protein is CASSPLAGLYNEQFF.

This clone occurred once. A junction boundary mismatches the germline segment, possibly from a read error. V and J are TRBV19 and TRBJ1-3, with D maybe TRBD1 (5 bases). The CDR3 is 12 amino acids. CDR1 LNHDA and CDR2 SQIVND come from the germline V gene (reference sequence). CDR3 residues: CASSWEERQPIF. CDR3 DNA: TGTGCCAGTAGTTGGGAGGAGCGACAGCCTATTTTT.

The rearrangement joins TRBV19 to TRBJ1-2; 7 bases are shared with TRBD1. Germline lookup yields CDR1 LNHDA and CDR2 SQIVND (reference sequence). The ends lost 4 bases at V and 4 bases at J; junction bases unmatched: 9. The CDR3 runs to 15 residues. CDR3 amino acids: CASSTQTGIFYGYTF. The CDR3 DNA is TGTGCCAGTAGTACGCAGACAGGGATTTTCTATGGCTACACCTTC.

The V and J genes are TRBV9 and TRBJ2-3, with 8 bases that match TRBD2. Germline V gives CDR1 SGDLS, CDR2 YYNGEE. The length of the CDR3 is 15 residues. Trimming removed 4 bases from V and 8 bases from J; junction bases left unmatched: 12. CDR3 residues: CASSPLAPRGGTQYF. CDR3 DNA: TGTGCCAGCAGCCCACTAGCGCCTCGGGGGGGTACGCAGTATTTT.